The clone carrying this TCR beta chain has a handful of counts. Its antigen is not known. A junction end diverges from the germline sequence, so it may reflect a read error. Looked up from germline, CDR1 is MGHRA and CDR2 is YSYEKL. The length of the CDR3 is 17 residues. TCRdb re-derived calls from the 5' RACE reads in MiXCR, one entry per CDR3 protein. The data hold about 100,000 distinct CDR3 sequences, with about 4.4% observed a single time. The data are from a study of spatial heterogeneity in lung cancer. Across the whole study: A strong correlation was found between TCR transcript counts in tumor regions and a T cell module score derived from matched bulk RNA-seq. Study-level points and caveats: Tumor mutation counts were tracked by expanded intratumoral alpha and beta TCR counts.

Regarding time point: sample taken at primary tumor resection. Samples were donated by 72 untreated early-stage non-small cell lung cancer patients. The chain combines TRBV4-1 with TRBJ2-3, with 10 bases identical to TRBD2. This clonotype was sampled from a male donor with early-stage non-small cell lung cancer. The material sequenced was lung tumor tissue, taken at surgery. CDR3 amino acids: CASSQVVPSGGPDTQYF. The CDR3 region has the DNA TGCGCCAGCAGTCAAGTAGTCCCTAGCGGGGGCCCGGATACGCAGTATTTT.